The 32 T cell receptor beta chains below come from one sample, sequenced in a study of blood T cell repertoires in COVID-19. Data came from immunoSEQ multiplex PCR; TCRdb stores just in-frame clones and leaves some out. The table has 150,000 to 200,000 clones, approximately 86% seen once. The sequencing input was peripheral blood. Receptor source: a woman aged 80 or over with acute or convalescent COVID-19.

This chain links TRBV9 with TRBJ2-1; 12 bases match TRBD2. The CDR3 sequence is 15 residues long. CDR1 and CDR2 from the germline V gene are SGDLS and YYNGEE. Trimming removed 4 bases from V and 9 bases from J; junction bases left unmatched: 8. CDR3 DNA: TGTGCCAGCAGCACCCGGACTAGCGGGAAGGGTGAGCAGTTCTTC. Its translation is CASSTRTSGKGEQFF.

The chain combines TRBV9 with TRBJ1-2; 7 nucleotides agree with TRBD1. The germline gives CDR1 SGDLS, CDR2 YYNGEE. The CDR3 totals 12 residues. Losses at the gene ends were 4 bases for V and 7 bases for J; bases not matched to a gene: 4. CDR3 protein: CASSSPGGGYTF. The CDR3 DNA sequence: TGTGCCAGCAGCTCACCAGGGGGTGGCTACACCTTC.

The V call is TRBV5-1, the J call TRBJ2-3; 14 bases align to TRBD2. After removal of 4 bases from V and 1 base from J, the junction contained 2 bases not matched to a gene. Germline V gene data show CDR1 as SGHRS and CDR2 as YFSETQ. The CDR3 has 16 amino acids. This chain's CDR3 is CASSTTSGGGTDTQYF. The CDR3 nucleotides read TGCGCCAGCAGCACGACTAGCGGGGGGGGCACAGATACGCAGTATTTT. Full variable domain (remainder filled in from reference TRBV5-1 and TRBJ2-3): KAGVTQTPRYLIKTRGQQVTLSCSPISGHRSVSWYQQTPGQGLQFLFEYFSETQRNKGNFPGRFSGRQFSNSRSEMNVSTLELGDSALYLCASSTTSGGGTDTQYFGPGTRLTVL.

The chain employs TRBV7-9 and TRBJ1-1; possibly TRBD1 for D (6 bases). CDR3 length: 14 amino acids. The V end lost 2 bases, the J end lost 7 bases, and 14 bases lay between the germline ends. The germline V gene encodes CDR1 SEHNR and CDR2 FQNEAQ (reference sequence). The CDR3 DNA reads TGTGCCAGCAGCTTAACAGGGCACCAAATTGAAGCTTTCTTT. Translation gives CASSLTGHQIEAFF.

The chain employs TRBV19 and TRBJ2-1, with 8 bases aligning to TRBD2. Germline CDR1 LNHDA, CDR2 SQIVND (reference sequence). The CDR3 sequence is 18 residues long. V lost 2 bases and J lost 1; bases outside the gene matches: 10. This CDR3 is CASSITSGGGQSYNEQFF. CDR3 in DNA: TGTGCCAGTAGTATAACTAGCGGCGGAGGACAGTCCTACAATGAGCAGTTCTTC.

The CDR3 DNA follows: TGTGCCAGCAGCCCTACTAGCGGGAGCTCCTACAATGAGCAGTTCTTC. This sequence encodes CASSPTSGSSYNEQFF. This chain uses TRBV9 with TRBJ2-1; TRBD2 matches 11 bases. J gave up 0 bases and V 4 bases, and 3 bases lay outside the gene matches. This CDR3 has 16 residues. Germline-derived CDR1 and CDR2 are SGDLS and YYNGEE.

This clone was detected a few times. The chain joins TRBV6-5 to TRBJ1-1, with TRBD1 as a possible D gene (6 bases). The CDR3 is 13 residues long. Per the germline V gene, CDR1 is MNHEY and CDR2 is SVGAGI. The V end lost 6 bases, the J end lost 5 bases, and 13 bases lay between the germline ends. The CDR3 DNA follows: TGTGCCAGCAGCCTACAGGGCCGAACTGAAGCTTTCTTT. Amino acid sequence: CASSLQGRTEAFF.

The CDR3, as DNA: TGCGCCAGCAGTGGGCTGGGACAGGGTTTCGACGAGCAGTACTTC. Amino acids: CASSGLGQGFDEQYF. The chain links TRBV10-1 to TRBJ2-7; 9 nucleotides agree with TRBD1. This CDR3 comprises 15 residues. Germline V gene sequence: CDR1 WNHNN, CDR2 SYGVQD (reference sequence). V lost 4 bases and J lost 5; bases outside the gene matches: 9.

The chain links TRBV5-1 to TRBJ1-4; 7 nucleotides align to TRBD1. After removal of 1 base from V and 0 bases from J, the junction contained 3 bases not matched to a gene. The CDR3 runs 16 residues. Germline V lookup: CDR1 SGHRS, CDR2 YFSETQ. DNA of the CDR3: TGCGCCAGCAGCTTGAGGGGGCTGGCAACTAATGAAAAACTGTTTTTT. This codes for CASSLRGLATNEKLFF.

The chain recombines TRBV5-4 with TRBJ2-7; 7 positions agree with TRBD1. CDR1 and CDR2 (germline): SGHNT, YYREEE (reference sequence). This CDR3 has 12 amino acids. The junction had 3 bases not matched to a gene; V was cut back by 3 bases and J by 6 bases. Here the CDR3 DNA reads TGTGCCAGCAGCTGGGGACAGTTCGAGCAGTACTTC. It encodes CASSWGQFEQYF.

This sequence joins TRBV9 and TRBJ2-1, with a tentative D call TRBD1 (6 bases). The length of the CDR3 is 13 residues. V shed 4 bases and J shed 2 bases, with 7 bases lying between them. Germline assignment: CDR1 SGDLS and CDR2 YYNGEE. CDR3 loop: CASSRDTYNEQFF. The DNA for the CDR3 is TGTGCCAGCAGCCGGGACACCTACAATGAGCAGTTCTTC.

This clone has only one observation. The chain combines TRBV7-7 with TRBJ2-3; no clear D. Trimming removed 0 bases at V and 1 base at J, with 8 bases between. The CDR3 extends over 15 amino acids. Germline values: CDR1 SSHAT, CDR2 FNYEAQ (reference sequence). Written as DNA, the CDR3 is TGTGCCAGCAGCTTAGCTTTCTCGGGCACAGATACGCAGTATTTT. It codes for CASSLAFSGTDTQYF.

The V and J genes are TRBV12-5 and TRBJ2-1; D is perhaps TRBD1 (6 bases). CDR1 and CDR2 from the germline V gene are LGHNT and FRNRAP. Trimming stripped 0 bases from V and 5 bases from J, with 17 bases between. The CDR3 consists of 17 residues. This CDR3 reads CASGLVLIAGDNNEQFF. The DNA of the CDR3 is TGTGCTAGTGGTTTGGTTCTCATAGCAGGGGACAACAATGAGCAGTTCTTC.

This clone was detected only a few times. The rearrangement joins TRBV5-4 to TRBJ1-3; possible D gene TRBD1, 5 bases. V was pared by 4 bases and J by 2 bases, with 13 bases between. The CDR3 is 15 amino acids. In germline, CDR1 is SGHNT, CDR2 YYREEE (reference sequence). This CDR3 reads CASSMQGVTGNTIYF. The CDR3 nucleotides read TGTGCCAGCAGCATGCAAGGGGTCACTGGAAACACCATATATTTT.

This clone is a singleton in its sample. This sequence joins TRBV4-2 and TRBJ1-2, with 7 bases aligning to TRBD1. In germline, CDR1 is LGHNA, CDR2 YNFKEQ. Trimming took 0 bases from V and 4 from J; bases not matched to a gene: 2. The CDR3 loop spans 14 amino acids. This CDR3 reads CASSQDQGGYGYTF. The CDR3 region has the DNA TGTGCCAGCAGCCAAGATCAGGGGGGCTATGGCTACACCTTC.

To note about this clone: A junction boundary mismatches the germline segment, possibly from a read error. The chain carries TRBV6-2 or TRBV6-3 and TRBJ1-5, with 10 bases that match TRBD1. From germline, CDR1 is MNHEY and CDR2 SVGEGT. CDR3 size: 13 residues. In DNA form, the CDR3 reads TGTGCCAGCAGTTACTCGCCACCGGGACAGGGGCTTTTT. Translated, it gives CASSYSPPGQGLF.

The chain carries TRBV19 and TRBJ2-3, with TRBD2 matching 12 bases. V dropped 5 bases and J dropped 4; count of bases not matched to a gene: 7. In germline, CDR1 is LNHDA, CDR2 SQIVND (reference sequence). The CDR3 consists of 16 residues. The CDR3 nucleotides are TGTGCCAGTAGTCCCGGGACTAGCGGGTGGGCAGATACGCAGTATTTT. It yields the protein CASSPGTSGWADTQYF. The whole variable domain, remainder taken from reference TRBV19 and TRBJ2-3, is DGGITQSPKYLFRKEGQNVTLSCEQNLNHDAMYWYRQDPGQGLRLIYYSQIVNDFQKGDIAEGYSVSREKKESFPLTVTSAQKNPTAFYLCASSPGTSGWADTQYFGPGTRLTVL.

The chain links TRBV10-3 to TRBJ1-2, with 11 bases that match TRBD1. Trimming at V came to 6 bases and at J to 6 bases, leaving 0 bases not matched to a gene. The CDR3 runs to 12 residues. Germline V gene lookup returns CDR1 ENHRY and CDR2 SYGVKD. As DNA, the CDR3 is TGTGCCATCAGGGGACAGGGGGATGGCTACACCTTC. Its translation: CAIRGQGDGYTF.

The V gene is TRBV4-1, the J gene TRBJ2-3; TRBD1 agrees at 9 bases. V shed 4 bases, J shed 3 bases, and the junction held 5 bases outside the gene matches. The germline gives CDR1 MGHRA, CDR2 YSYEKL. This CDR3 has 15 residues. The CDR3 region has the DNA TGCGCCAGCAGCCGAGGACAGGGGCGTACAGATACGCAGTATTTT. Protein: CASSRGQGRTDTQYF.

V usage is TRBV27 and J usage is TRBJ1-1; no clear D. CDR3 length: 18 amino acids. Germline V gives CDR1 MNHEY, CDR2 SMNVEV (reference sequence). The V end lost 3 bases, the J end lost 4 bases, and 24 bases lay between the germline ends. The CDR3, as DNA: TGTGCCAGCAGTTTTAGGGCGTGGCGGGCCTCGGCTGCCACTGAAGCTTTCTTT. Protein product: CASSFRAWRASAATEAFF.

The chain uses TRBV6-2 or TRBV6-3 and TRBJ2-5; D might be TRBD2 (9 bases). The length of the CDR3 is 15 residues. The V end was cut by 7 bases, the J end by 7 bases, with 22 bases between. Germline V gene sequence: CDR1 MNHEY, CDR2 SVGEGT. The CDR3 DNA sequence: TGTGCCAGCACCCCAGGGGGCGGGGGGGCCGTGACCCAGTACTTC. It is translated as CASTPGGGGAVTQYF.

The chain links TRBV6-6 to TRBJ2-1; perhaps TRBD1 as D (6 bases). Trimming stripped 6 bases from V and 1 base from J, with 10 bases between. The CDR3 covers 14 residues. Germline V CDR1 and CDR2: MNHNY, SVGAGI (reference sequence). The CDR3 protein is CASRGRGSYNEQFF. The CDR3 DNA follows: TGTGCCAGCAGAGGCAGGGGTTCCTACAATGAGCAGTTCTTC.

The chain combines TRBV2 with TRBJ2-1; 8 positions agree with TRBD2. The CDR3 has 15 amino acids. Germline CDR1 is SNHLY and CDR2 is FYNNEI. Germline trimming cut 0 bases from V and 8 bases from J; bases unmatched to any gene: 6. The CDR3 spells CASSEAQRERDEQFF. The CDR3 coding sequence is TGTGCCAGCAGTGAAGCTCAGCGGGAGAGGGATGAGCAGTTCTTC.

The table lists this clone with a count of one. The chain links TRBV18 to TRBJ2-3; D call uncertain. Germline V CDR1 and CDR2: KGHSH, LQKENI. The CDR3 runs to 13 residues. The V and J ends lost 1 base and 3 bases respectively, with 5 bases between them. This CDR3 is CASSPRQTDTQYF. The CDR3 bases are TGTGCCAGCTCACCACGTCAGACAGATACGCAGTATTTT.

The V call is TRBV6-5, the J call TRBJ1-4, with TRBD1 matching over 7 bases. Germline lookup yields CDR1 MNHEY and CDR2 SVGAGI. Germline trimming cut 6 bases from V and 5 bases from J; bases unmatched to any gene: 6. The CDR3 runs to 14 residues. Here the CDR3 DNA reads TGTGCCAGCAGCTCGGGACAGCGAAATGAAAAACTGTTTTTT. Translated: CASSSGQRNEKLFF.

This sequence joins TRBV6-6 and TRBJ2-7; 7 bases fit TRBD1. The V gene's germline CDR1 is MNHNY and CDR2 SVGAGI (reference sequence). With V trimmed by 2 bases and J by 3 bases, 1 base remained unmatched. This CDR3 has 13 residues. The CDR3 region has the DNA TGTGCCAGCAGTTACGGGACAGTCTACGAGCAGTACTTC. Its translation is CASSYGTVYEQYF.

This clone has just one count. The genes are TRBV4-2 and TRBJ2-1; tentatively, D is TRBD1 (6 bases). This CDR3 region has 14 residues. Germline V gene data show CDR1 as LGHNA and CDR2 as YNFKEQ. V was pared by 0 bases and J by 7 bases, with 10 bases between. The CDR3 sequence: CASSQDPRGNEQFF. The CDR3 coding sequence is TGTGCCAGCAGCCAAGATCCGAGGGGGAATGAGCAGTTCTTC.

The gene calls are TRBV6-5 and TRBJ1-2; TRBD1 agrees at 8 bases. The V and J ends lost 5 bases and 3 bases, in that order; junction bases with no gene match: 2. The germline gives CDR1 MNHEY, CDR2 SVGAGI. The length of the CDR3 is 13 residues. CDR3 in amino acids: CASSPTGDYGYTF. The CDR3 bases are TGTGCCAGCAGTCCGACAGGGGACTATGGCTACACCTTC.

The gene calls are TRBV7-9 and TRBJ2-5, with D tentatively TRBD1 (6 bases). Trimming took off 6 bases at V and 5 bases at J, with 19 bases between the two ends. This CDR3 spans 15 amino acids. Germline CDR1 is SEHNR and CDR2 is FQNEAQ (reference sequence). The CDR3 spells CASRPHPRGSETQYF. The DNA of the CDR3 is TGTGCCAGCAGACCCCATCCGAGGGGGTCGGAGACCCAGTACTTC.

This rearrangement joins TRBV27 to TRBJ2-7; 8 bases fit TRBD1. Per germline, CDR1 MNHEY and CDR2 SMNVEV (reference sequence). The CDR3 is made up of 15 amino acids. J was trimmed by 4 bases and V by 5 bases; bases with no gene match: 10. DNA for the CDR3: TGTGCCAGCAGTGGCCAGGGGGCGCCCCCGTACGAGCAGTACTTC. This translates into CASSGQGAPPYEQYF.

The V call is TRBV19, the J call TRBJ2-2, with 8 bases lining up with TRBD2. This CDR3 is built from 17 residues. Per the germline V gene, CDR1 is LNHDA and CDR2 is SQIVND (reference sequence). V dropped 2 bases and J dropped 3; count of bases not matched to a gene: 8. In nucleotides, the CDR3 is TGTGCCAGTAGTATACCCTCGGGGGGGGCTCACACCGGGGAGCTGTTTTTT. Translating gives CASSIPSGGAHTGELFF. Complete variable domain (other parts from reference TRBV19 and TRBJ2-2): DGGITQSPKYLFRKEGQNVTLSCEQNLNHDAMYWYRQDPGQGLRLIYYSQIVNDFQKGDIAEGYSVSREKKESFPLTVTSAQKNPTAFYLCASSIPSGGAHTGELFFGEGSRLTVL.

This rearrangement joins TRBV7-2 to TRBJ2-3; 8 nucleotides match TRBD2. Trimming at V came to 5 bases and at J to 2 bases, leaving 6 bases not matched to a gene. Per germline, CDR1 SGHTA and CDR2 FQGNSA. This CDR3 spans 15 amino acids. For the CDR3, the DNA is TGTGCCAGCAGCAAAGCGGGAGCTTACACAGATACGCAGTATTTT. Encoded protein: CASSKAGAYTDTQYF.